Listed here are 27 T cell receptor beta chains from one sample, sequenced in a study of blood T cell repertoires in COVID-19. Sequenced by immunoSEQ multiplex PCR; TCRdb stores in-frame clones only, minus some. The sample records 55,000 to 75,000 clones, 65% to 90% being singletons. The sample taken for sequencing was peripheral blood. These receptors all come from a man aged 50 to 59 with active COVID-19.

The J gene is TRBJ2-2, the V gene TRBV6-5; no definite D call. Trimming took off 0 bases at V and 4 bases at J, with 12 bases between the two ends. The CDR3 has 16 residues. Germline V lookup: CDR1 MNHEY, CDR2 SVGAGI. Written as DNA, the CDR3 is TGTGCCAGCAGTTACTCGAGGTCGTGGAGCACCGGGGAGCTGTTTTTT. Protein: CASSYSRSWSTGELFF.

This clone came up a few times. V gene TRBV3-1 (or the pseudogene TRBV3-2) combines with J gene TRBJ2-5, with D perhaps TRBD2 (6 bases). V lost 4 bases, J lost 1 base, and 10 bases lay in between. The CDR3 totals 14 residues. Looked up from germline, CDR1 is LGHDT and CDR2 is YNNKEL (reference sequence). This CDR3 is CASSPRDFQETQYF. The DNA of the CDR3 is TGTGCCAGCAGCCCACGGGACTTCCAAGAGACCCAGTACTTC.

This clone has just a few counts. CDR3 sequence (DNA): TGTGCCAGCTTAAGCGGGAGCCCCAGATACGAGCAGTACTTC. It encodes CASLSGSPRYEQYF. The V call is TRBV2, the J call TRBJ2-7; 8 nucleotides align to TRBD2. The CDR3 runs to 14 residues. J gave up 4 bases and V 8 bases, and 10 bases lay outside the gene matches. CDR1 and CDR2 (germline): SNHLY, FYNNEI.

This rearrangement joins TRBV14 to TRBJ1-2, with D possibly being TRBD1 (6 bases). Germline V gives CDR1 SGHDN, CDR2 FVKESK. The CDR3 runs 14 residues. The germline V and J ends were trimmed by 0 bases and 8 bases, with 13 bases remaining between them. The CDR3 is CASSQDQGFWGYTF. CDR3 coding DNA: TGTGCCAGCAGCCAAGACCAGGGGTTTTGGGGCTACACCTTC.

The chain recombines TRBV7-3 with TRBJ1-2; D perhaps matches TRBD1 (5 bases). V lost 4 bases, J lost 4 bases, and 13 bases lay in between. The CDR3 is 14 amino acids. Germline V gives CDR1 SGHTA, CDR2 FQGTGA. The CDR3 here is CASSSGQSGYGYTF. The CDR3 region has the DNA TGTGCCAGCAGCTCCGGACAAAGTGGCTATGGCTACACCTTC.

This sequence joins TRBV27 and TRBJ2-5, with D possibly matching TRBD1 (6 bases). V was pared by 3 bases and J by 4 bases, with 12 bases between. Germline V gives CDR1 MNHEY, CDR2 SMNVEV (reference sequence). The CDR3 is 14 residues long. CDR3 DNA: TGTGCCAGCAGTTTCTCAGGGGAGAGAGAGACCCAGTACTTC. Protein sequence: CASSFSGERETQYF.

Remarks on this clone: This CDR3 is also generated by other DNA sequences in the sample. The rearrangement links TRBV18 to TRBJ2-2; 9 positions agree with TRBD1. This CDR3 comprises 14 residues. V shed 3 bases, J shed 6 bases, and the junction held 2 bases outside the gene matches. CDR1 and CDR2 from the germline V gene are KGHSH and LQKENI. Here the CDR3 DNA reads TGTGCCAGCTCACCCAGGACAGGGGCCGGGGAGCTGTTTTTT. Residues: CASSPRTGAGELFF.

This rearrangement joins TRBV2 to TRBJ1-1, with TRBD1 as a possible D gene (6 bases). In germline, CDR1 is SNHLY, CDR2 FYNNEI. The CDR3 has 15 amino acids. V lost 5 bases and J lost 4, with 17 bases in between. Here the CDR3 reads CASSPGQTVGTEAFF. The CDR3 DNA sequence: TGTGCCAGCAGTCCCGGACAGACGGTTGGCACTGAAGCTTTCTTT.

This clone was detected only once. CDR3 protein: CASRESSGNTIYF. CDR3 in DNA: TGTGCCAGCAGGGAGTCCTCTGGAAACACCATATATTTT. The chain uses TRBV12-3 or TRBV12-4 and TRBJ1-3; D gene uncertain. V lost 6 bases and J lost 0, with 6 bases in between. The CDR3 runs 13 residues.

This clone rates as medium-sized. The chain has TRBV9 and TRBJ1-2; D is perhaps TRBD1 (5 bases). V lost 4 bases to trimming and J lost 8 bases, with 15 bases between them. The CDR3 has 13 amino acids. Germline CDR1 and CDR2: SGDLS and YYNGEE. CDR3 residues: CASSPPAQGGYTF. The CDR3 DNA follows: TGTGCCAGCAGCCCCCCGGCCCAGGGAGGCTACACCTTC.

CDR3 residues: CASSLNRGNADGYTF. CDR3 coding DNA: TGTGCCAGCAGCCTTAACAGGGGAAACGCCGATGGCTACACCTTC. The J gene is TRBJ1-2, the V gene TRBV7-2; 7 positions match TRBD1. The V and J ends lost 5 bases and 6 bases, in that order; junction bases with no gene match: 12. Germline CDR1 SGHTA, CDR2 FQGNSA. There are 15 residues in the CDR3.

The chain employs TRBV7-6 and TRBJ1-1, with D hard to call. This CDR3 comprises 17 residues. Trimming cost V 2 bases and J 0 bases, with 16 bases left between them. Germline-derived CDR1 and CDR2 are SGHVS and FNYEAQ. The CDR3 sequence: CASSLKGEGSVNTEAFF. Written as DNA, the CDR3 is TGTGCCAGCAGCTTAAAGGGTGAGGGTAGCGTGAACACTGAAGCTTTCTTT. The whole variable domain, remainder taken from reference TRBV7-6 and TRBJ1-1, is GAGVSQSPRYKVTKRGQDVALRCDPISGHVSLYWYRQALGQGPEFLTYFNYEAQQDKSGLPNDRFSAERPEGSISTLTIQRTEQRDSAMYRCASSLKGEGSVNTEAFFGQGTRLTVV.

This clone appeared a few times. The chain carries TRBV7-9 and TRBJ2-6; D call uncertain. CDR1 and CDR2 (germline): SEHNR, FQNEAQ (reference sequence). V dropped 5 bases and J dropped 3 bases, with 8 bases sitting between them. The CDR3 totals 14 residues. CDR3 coding DNA: TGTGCCAGCAGCCCTAGGTATGGGGCCAACGTCCTGACTTTC. Protein: CASSPRYGANVLTF.

The chain carries TRBV19 and TRBJ2-1; 12 bases are shared with TRBD2. Germline assignment: CDR1 LNHDA and CDR2 SQIVND (reference sequence). This CDR3 comprises 15 residues. V dropped 3 bases and J dropped 7; count of bases not matched to a gene: 4. DNA for the CDR3: TGTGCCAGTAGTATTTCTAGCGGGAGGGGGAATGAGCAGTTCTTC. Its protein product is CASSISSGRGNEQFF. The variable domain in full, with the rest retrieved from reference TRBV19 and TRBJ2-1, is DGGITQSPKYLFRKEGQNVTLSCEQNLNHDAMYWYRQDPGQGLRLIYYSQIVNDFQKGDIAEGYSVSREKKESFPLTVTSAQKNPTAFYLCASSISSGRGNEQFFGPGTRLTVL.

The chain couples TRBV7-2 to TRBJ2-1; TRBD2 aligns across 8 bases. The V gene end was trimmed by 2 bases and the J gene end by 11 bases; junction bases not matched to a gene: 17. CDR3 length: 17 amino acids. Germline V CDR1 and CDR2: SGHTA, FQGNSA. The CDR3 nucleotides are TGTGCCAGCAGCTTAACATCCGGGACTAGGGACCTGGGGCAGCAGTTCTTC. This encodes CASSLTSGTRDLGQQFF.

This clone was detected once. The rearrangement uses TRBV7-9 and TRBJ1-5; unclear D gene. Trimming removed 5 bases from V and 3 bases from J, with 11 bases in between. Germline V gene lookup returns CDR1 SEHNR and CDR2 FQNEAQ (reference sequence). This CDR3 has 14 amino acids. CDR3 nucleotides: TGTGCCAGCAGCCCTCGACAATCCAATCAGCCCCAGCATTTT. As protein: CASSPRQSNQPQHF. Full variable domain (remainder filled in from reference TRBV7-9 and TRBJ1-5): DTGVSQNPRHKITKRGQNVTFRCDPISEHNRLYWYRQTLGQGPEFLTYFQNEAQLEKSRLLSDRFSAERPKGSFSTLEIQRTEQGDSAMYLCASSPRQSNQPQHFGDGTRLSIL.

The sample holds one count of this clone. The chain couples TRBV6-2 or TRBV6-3 to TRBJ1-5, with D hard to call. Germline lookup yields CDR1 MNHEY and CDR2 SVGEGT. The CDR3 is 15 amino acids. V was clipped by 6 bases and J by 0 bases, with 12 bases between them. The CDR3 spells CASSAPGYSNQPQHF. In nucleotides, the CDR3 is TGTGCCAGCAGCGCCCCGGGGTATAGCAATCAGCCCCAGCATTTT.

The chain uses TRBV5-1 and TRBJ2-6, with D hard to call. CDR1 and CDR2 from the germline V gene are SGHRS and YFSETQ. CDR3 length: 16 amino acids. With 1 base removed from V and 0 bases from J, the gap between germline ends came to 8 bases. The CDR3, as DNA: TGCGCCAGCAGCTTGAATCCCAGCTCTGGGGCCAACGTCCTGACTTTC. Protein product: CASSLNPSSGANVLTF.

CDR3 nucleotides: TGCAGTGCTAGTGGCAGGGAGGACACTGAAGCTTTCTTT. It specifies CSASGREDTEAFF. The rearrangement joins TRBV20-1 to TRBJ1-1; possibly TRBD1 for D (5 bases). Germline V gives CDR1 DFQATT, CDR2 SNEGSKA (reference sequence). V was trimmed by 3 bases and J by 3 bases, leaving 11 bases between them. This CDR3 contains 13 residues.

The chain is built from TRBV3-1 (or the pseudogene TRBV3-2) and TRBJ2-7; TRBD2 agrees at 9 bases. J was trimmed by 0 bases and V by 4 bases; bases with no gene match: 13. The CDR3 is 18 amino acids. Germline values: CDR1 LGHDT, CDR2 YNNKEL (reference sequence). The CDR3 loop reads CASSLLAGQYSSSYEQYF. CDR3 DNA sequence: TGTGCCAGCAGCCTCCTAGCGGGGCAATACTCGAGCTCCTACGAGCAGTACTTC.

The V gene is TRBV9, the J gene TRBJ1-1; possibly TRBD1 for D (5 bases). Looked up from germline, CDR1 is SGDLS and CDR2 is YYNGEE. V lost 4 bases and J 2 bases, leaving 24 bases between the germline ends. This CDR3 contains 18 residues. CDR3 nucleotides: TGTGCCAGCAGCCGAACCATGCACCAAGGGAGGGGAAACACTGAAGCTTTCTTT. Encoded protein: CASSRTMHQGRGNTEAFF. The full variable domain, rest sourced from reference TRBV9 and TRBJ1-1, is DSGVTQTPKHLITATGQRVTLRCSPRSGDLSVYWYQQSLDQGLQFLIQYYNGEERAKGNILERFSAQQFPDLHSELNLSSLELGDSALYFCASSRTMHQGRGNTEAFFGQGTRLTVV.

The rearrangement uses TRBV6-8 and TRBJ1-1, with unresolved D. Germline CDR1 MNHGY, CDR2 SAAAGT. This CDR3 is 14 amino acids long. V was cut by 10 bases and J by 0 bases, with 15 bases left in between. CDR3 in DNA: TGTGCCACTCCAAGGGAGACCATGAACACTGAAGCTTTCTTT. It specifies CATPRETMNTEAFF.

The chain couples TRBV28 to TRBJ1-1, with D tentatively TRBD1 (5 bases). The CDR3 length is 15 residues. Trimming left V 3 bases short and J 1 base short, with 12 bases between. Germline values: CDR1 MDHEN, CDR2 SYDVKM. This CDR3 reads CASSLAGRRNTEAFF. CDR3 nucleotide sequence: TGTGCCAGCAGTTTGGCGGGACGTAGGAACACTGAAGCTTTCTTT.

This sequence joins TRBV12-3 or TRBV12-4 and TRBJ2-7; weak D call: TRBD1 (6 bases). The CDR3 is made up of 12 amino acids. Trimming pared 10 bases from V and 5 bases from J, leaving 15 bases between. The CDR3 sequence: CAILTGFDEQYF. DNA for the CDR3: TGTGCCATTCTAACAGGGTTCGACGAGCAGTACTTC.

V and J are TRBV14 and TRBJ1-1; D might be TRBD1 (5 bases). This CDR3 is built from 15 residues. Per the germline V gene, CDR1 is SGHDN and CDR2 is FVKESK. The germline V and J ends were trimmed by 0 bases and 5 bases, with 13 bases remaining between them. CDR3 region: CASSQDSGRRTEAFF. DNA for the CDR3: TGTGCCAGCAGCCAAGATTCAGGGCGACGGACTGAAGCTTTCTTT.

The chain recombines TRBV3-1 (or the pseudogene TRBV3-2) with TRBJ2-3; 7 bases map to TRBD1. Trimming at V came to 4 bases and at J to 4 bases, leaving 17 bases not matched to a gene. The germline V gene has CDR1 LGHDT and CDR2 YNNKEL (reference sequence). The CDR3 is 18 amino acids. The CDR3 bases are TGTGCCAGCAGCCCGAAGGCTCCGGGACAGAGTTCGGCAGATACGCAGTATTTT. Protein product: CASSPKAPGQSSADTQYF.

The CDR3 region has the DNA TGTGCCAGCAGCTTGCGAGCCGCAGCGAGGGCCCATGGCCCCCAGTTCTTC. This translates into CASSLRAAARAHGPQFF. The chain is built from TRBV5-5 and TRBJ2-1; maybe TRBD2 (5 bases). The CDR3 is 17 amino acids. Between the trimmed V and J ends, which lost 1 base and 13 bases, there was a span of 27 bases. Germline V CDR1 and CDR2: SGHKS, YYEKEE (reference sequence).